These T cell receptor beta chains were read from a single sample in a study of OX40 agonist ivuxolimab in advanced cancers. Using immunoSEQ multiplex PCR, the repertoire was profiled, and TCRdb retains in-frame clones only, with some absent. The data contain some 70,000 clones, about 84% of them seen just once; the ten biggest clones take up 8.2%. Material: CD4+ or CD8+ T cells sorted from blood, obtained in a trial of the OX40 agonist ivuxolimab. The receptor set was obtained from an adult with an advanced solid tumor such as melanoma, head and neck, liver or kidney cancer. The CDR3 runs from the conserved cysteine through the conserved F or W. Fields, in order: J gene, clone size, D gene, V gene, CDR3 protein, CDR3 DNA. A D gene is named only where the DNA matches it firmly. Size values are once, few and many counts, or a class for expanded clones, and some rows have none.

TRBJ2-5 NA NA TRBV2 CASKAGTHQEETQYF TGTGCCAGCAAGGCAGGGACCCACCAGGAAGAGACCCAGTACTTC
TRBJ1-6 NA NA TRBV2 CASSVGAGANNSPLHF TGTGCCAGCAGTGTTGGGGCAGGGGCGAATAATTCACCCCTCCACTTT
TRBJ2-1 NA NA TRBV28 CASSQGSSVQFF TGTGCCAGCAGCCAAGGTTCCAGCGTGCAGTTCTTC
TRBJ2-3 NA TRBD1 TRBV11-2 CASSPYRGRNTDTQYF TGTGCCAGCAGCCCGTACAGGGGGCGAAACACAGATACGCAGTATTTT
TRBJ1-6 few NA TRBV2 CASSVRDDSPLHF TGTGCCAGCAGTGTGCGCGATGATTCACCCCTCCACTTT
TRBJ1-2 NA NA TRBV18 CASSPTGDDYGYTF TGTGCCAGCTCACCAACCGGGGATGACTATGGCTACACCTTC
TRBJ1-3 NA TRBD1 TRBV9 CASSVGFSDRGGNTIYF TGTGCCAGCAGCGTAGGATTCTCGGACAGGGGTGGAAACACCATATATTTT
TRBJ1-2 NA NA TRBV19 CASSIQDQGGYTF TGTGCCAGTAGTATTCAGGATCAGGGTGGCTACACCTTC
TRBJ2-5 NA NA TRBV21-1 CASSPYRGRGETQYF TGTGCCAGCAGCCCTTACAGGGGGCGCGGGGAGACCCAGTACTTC
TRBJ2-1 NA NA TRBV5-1 CASSLMGRTNNEQFF TGCGCCAGCAGCTTGATGGGCAGAACAAACAATGAGCAGTTCTTC
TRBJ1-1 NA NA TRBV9 CASSVVNHRVKSGTEAFF TGTGCCAGCAGCGTAGTTAACCACAGGGTGAAATCAGGCACTGAAGCTTTCTTT
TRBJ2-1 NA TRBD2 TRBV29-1 CSVEGTSGDYNEQFF TGCAGCGTTGAAGGGACTAGCGGGGATTACAATGAGCAGTTCTTC
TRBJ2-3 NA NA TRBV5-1 CASMETGGTDTQYF TGCGCCAGCATGGAAACGGGAGGCACAGATACGCAGTATTTT
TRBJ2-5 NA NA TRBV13 CASSRTGLSGETQYF TGTGCCAGCAGCCGAACGGGACTCTCGGGGGAGACCCAGTACTTC
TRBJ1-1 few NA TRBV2 CASRERPGGEAFF TGTGCCAGCAGGGAACGTCCTGGGGGTGAAGCTTTCTTT
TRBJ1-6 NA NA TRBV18 CASSPGTGDNSPLHF TGTGCCAGCTCACCCGGGACGGGCGATAATTCACCCCTCCACTTT
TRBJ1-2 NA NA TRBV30 CAWSPASSNYGYTF TGTGCCTGGAGCCCTGCCAGTTCTAACTATGGCTACACCTTC
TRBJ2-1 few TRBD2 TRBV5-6 CASSDGLVLFNEQFF TGTGCCAGCAGCGATGGACTAGTCCTCTTCAATGAGCAGTTCTTC
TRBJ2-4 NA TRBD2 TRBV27 CARSGRASAKNIQYF TGTGCCAGGAGCGGGAGGGCCTCGGCCAAAAACATTCAGTACTTC
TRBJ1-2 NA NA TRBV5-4 CASSMTGGGGYTF TGTGCCAGCAGCATGACAGGAGGTGGAGGCTACACCTTC
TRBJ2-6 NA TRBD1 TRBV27 CASRTGDHSGANVLTF TGTGCCAGCAGGACAGGGGACCACTCTGGGGCCAACGTCCTGACTTTC
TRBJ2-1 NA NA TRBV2 CASNGGAYNEQFF TGTGCCAGCAATGGGGGAGCCTACAATGAGCAGTTCTTC
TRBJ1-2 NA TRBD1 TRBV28 CASSFNRGGYGYTF TGTGCCAGCAGTTTCAACAGGGGAGGCTATGGCTACACCTTC
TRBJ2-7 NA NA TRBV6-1 CASSEGVSRITYEQYF TGTGCCAGCAGTGAAGGGGTGTCGAGAATCACCTACGAGCAGTACTTC
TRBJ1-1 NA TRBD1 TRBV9 CASQGGFGTEAFF TGTGCCAGCCAGGGGGGATTCGGTACTGAAGCTTTCTTT
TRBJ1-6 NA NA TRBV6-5 CASSFFNSPLHF TGTGCCAGCAGTTTCTTCAATTCACCCCTCCACTTT
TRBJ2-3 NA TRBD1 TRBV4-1 CASSRPGQGADTQYF TGCGCCAGCAGCCGACCGGGACAGGGTGCAGATACGCAGTATTTT
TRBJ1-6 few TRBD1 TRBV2 CASSQGARDSPLHF TGTGCCAGCAGTCAGGGGGCGCGGGACTCACCCCTCCACTTT
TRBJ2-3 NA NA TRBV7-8 CASSLAGGEGTDTQYF TGTGCCAGCAGCTTAGCTGGGGGAGAGGGTACAGATACGCAGTATTTT
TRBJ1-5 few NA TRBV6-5 CASSYRWGNQPQHF TGTGCCAGCAGTTACCGGTGGGGCAATCAGCCCCAGCATTTT
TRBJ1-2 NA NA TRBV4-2 CASSQVGGLYGYTF TGTGCCAGCAGCCAAGTTGGGGGCCTCTATGGCTACACCTTC
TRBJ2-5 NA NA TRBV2 CASKRLETQYF TGTGCCAGCAAACGTTTAGAGACCCAGTACTTC
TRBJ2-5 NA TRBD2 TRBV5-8 CASSFSRGGDQETQYF TGTGCCAGCAGCTTTTCAAGGGGAGGGGACCAAGAGACCCAGTACTTC
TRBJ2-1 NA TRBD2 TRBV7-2 CASSAPGLAGGNEQFF TGTGCCAGCAGCGCCCCGGGACTAGCGGGAGGAAATGAGCAGTTCTTC
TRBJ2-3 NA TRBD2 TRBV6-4 CASSDQRGTDTQYF TGTGCCAGCAGTGACCAGCGGGGGACAGATACGCAGTATTTT
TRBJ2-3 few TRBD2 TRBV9 CASSVAASGSGTQYF TGTGCCAGCAGCGTAGCGGCTAGCGGGAGTGGTACGCAGTATTTT
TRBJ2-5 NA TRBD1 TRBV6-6 CASSYSGQGGTQYF TGTGCCAGCAGTTACTCCGGACAGGGAGGGACCCAGTACTTC
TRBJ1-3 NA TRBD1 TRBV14 CASSQQGGTGLESGNTIYF TGTGCCAGCAGCCAGCAGGGGGGGACAGGGCTGGAGTCTGGAAACACCATATATTTT
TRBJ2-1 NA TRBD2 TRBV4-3 CASSQDFGLAGGPTYNEQFF TGCGCCAGCAGCCAAGATTTCGGACTAGCGGGAGGCCCCACCTACAATGAGCAGTTCTTC
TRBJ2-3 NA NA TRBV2 CASSVGMNTQYF TGTGCCAGCAGTGTCGGGATGAATACGCAGTATTTT
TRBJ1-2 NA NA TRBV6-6 CASSRDGAGGYTF TGTGCCAGCAGCAGAGATGGCGCTGGTGGCTACACCTTC